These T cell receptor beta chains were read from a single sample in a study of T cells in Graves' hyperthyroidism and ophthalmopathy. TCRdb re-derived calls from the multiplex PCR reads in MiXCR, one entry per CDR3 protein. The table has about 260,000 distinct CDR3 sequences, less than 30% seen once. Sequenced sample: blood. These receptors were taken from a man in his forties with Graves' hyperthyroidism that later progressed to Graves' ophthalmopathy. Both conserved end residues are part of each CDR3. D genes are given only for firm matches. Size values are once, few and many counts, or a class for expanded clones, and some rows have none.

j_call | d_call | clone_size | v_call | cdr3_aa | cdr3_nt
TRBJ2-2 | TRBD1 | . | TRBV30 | CAWSAFRDRGPTGELFF | TGTGCCTGGAGCGCATTCCGGGACAGGGGTCCCACCGGGGAGCTGTTTTTT
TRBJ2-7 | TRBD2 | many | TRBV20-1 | CSAYLADSYYEQYF | TGCAGTGCTTACCTAGCGGACTCATACTACGAGCAGTACTTC
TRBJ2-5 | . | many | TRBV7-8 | CASSYGWTETQYF | TGTGCCAGCAGCTATGGGTGGACAGAGACCCAGTACTTC
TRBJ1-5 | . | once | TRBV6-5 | CASSYGTGQPQHF | TGTGCCAGCAGTTACGGTACGGGTCAGCCCCAGCATTTT
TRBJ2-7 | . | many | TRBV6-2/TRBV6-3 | CASRKPGRHSYEQYF | TGTGCCAGCAGGAAGCCGGGACGTCACTCCTACGAGCAGTACTTC
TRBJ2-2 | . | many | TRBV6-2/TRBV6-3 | CASTTLGGVGTGELFF | TGTGCCAGCACCACGCTTGGAGGGGTTGGCACCGGGGAGCTGTTTTTT
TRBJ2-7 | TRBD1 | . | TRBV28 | CASSLRTGTWEQYF | TGTGCCAGCAGCTTGCGGACAGGGACATGGGAGCAGTACTTC
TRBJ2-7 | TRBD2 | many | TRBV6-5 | CASSYQREGGEQYF | TGTGCCAGCAGTTACCAGCGGGAGGGTGGGGAGCAGTACTTC
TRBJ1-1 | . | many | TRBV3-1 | CASSQGDTEAFF | TGTGCCAGCAGCCAAGGGGACACTGAAGCTTTCTTT
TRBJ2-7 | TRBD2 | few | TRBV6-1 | CASRPLADYEQYF | TGTGCCAGCAGACCCCTAGCGGACTACGAGCAGTACTTC
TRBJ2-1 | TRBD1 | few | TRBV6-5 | CASSYSTGVNEQFF | TGTGCCAGCAGTTACTCGACAGGGGTCAATGAGCAGTTCTTC
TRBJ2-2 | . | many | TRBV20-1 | CSARSGELFF | TGCAGTGCTAGGTCCGGGGAGCTGTTTTTT
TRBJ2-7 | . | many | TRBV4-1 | CASSHPSQGGKQYF | TGCGCCAGCAGCCACCCCTCCCAGGGCGGAAAGCAGTACTTC
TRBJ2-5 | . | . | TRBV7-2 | CASSLVVQAGPQETQYF | TGTGCCAGCAGCTTAGTCGTTCAAGCTGGGCCGCAAGAGACCCAGTACTTC
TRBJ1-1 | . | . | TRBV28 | CASEVSGKTEAFF | TGTGCCAGCGAGGTGTCGGGGAAAACTGAAGCTTTCTTT
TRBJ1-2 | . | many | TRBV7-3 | CASSLTGIGGGGYTF | TGTGCCAGCAGCTTAACGGGAATAGGGGGAGGTGGCTACACCTTC
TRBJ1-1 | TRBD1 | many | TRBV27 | CASSNIGDREGGFEAFF | TGTGCCAGCAGCAATATTGGGGACAGGGAGGGAGGCTTTGAAGCTTTCTTT
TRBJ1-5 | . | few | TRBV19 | CASTGRDLYQPQHF | TGTGCCAGTACCGGCAGGGACCTTTATCAGCCCCAGCATTTT
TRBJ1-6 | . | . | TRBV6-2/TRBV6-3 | CASSYSQRGDSPLHF | TGTGCCAGCAGTTACTCGCAGCGAGGAGATTCACCCCTCCACTTT
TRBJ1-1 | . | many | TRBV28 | CASSLIVQVETEAFF | TGTGCCAGCAGTTTAATTGTTCAGGTCGAGACTGAAGCTTTCTTT
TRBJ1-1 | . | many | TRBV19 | CASKPTGPNTEAFF | TGTGCCAGTAAACCGACCGGGCCGAACACTGAAGCTTTCTTT
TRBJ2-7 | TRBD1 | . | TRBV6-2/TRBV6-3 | CASTLGQGTYEQYF | TGTGCCAGCACACTCGGACAGGGGACCTACGAGCAGTACTTC
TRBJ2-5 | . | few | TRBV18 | CASSPDSEGLQETQYF | TGTGCCAGCTCACCCGACTCGGAGGGTCTACAAGAGACCCAGTACTTC
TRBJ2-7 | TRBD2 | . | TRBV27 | CASSLGLAEREQYF | TGTGCCAGCAGTTTAGGACTAGCGGAGAGGGAGCAGTACTTC